This T cell receptor (beta chain) comes out of a study of blood T cell repertoires in COVID-19. Study-wide context: From the United States, Italy and Spain came samples of acute and convalescent COVID-19.

Some clones are missing from TCRdb's copy, which holds only in-frame ones; the method was immunoSEQ multiplex PCR. The top ten clones hold roughly 3% of a sample with under 250,000 clones, approximately 92% of them seen once. The CDR3 consists of 15 residues. In germline, CDR1 is MNHNS, CDR2 SASEGT. The trim removed 1 base at V and 4 bases at J, leaving 6 bases unmatched. This rearrangement joins TRBV6-1 to TRBJ2-7; 8 bases agree with TRBD2. Sequencing was performed on PBMCs or T cells enriched from blood (not recorded which). The clonotype originates from a young woman in a cohort exposed to, infected with or recovered from COVID-19 (not recorded which). The CDR3 sequence is CASSEGAGVLYEQYF. The CDR3 bases are TGTGCCAGCAGTGAAGGAGCGGGGGTCCTATACGAGCAGTACTTC.